The next 7 T cell receptor beta chains were all read from a single sample in a study of Ad26.COV2.S vaccination and SARS-CoV-2 variants (dated by TCRdb to the early 2020s). Taken with the paper, the label for time point translates to: individuals recovered from natural SARS-CoV-2 infection. Libraries were made using the immunoSEQ multiplex PCR assay. TCRdb carries this immuneACCESS record with in-frame sequences only. Its versions omit some clonotypes, under half of them owing to an unresolved V gene in the studies checked, with the rest unexplained. Counted in this sample were over 85,000 clones; about four fifths of them appeared once. Roughly 15% of the sample belongs to the ten largest clones. The sequencing here drew on peripheral blood, taken after recovery from COVID-19. These receptors all come from a human donor who had recovered from COVID-19.

The rearrangement links TRBV18 to TRBJ2-7; no firm D call. This CDR3 is built from 12 residues. Germline loops: CDR1 KGHSH, CDR2 LQKENI. V shed 3 bases and J shed 6 bases, with 9 bases lying between them. CDR3 DNA: TGTGCCAGCTCACCGTTTGGAGCCGAGCAGTACTTC. Translating gives CASSPFGAEQYF.

Comment on this clone: The final CDR3 position lacks the conserved phenylalanine or tryptophan, pointing to a likely read error. Because the CDR3's place on the DNA is in doubt, the DNA is left out and the CDR3 is given as listed by TCRdb. This sequence joins TRBV5-4 and TRBJ2-7; TRBD2 is the table's D call and was not checked against the DNA. In germline, CDR1 is SGHNT, CDR2 YYREEE (reference sequence). Ends included, the CDR3 has 10 residues. Here the CDR3 reads CASSLATEGE.

This clone was seen just once. The V call is TRBV4-2, the J call TRBJ2-2; D call uncertain. The V and J ends lost 4 bases and 0 bases respectively, with 9 bases between them. Germline CDR1 reads LGHNA; CDR2 reads YNFKEQ. The length of the CDR3 is 15 residues. The CDR3 nucleotides are TGTGCCAGCAGCCCTGGAGTCTCGAACACCGGGGAGCTGTTTTTT. Translated, it gives CASSPGVSNTGELFF.

This clone showed up just once. The DNA for the CDR3 is TGTGCCATCAGTGAGCGGGGGGGAACGGAGACCCAGTACTTC. Amino acid sequence: CAISERGGTETQYF. The chain has TRBV10-3 and TRBJ2-5; the match to TRBD2 covers 8 bases. V lost 2 bases and J lost 5; bases outside the gene matches: 4. CDR1 ENHRY and CDR2 SYGVKD come from the germline V gene. The CDR3 has 14 residues.

DNA of the CDR3: TGCGCCAGCAGCCCCTTAGCACGTTCGACCGGGGAGCTGTTTTTT. This codes for CASSPLARSTGELFF. The chain joins TRBV4-3 to TRBJ2-2; D call uncertain. V was clipped by 4 bases and J by 5 bases, with 14 bases between them. Germline lookup yields CDR1 LGHNA and CDR2 YSLEER. CDR3 length: 15 residues.

This clone has a single count. This chain links TRBV18 with TRBJ2-3; 9 bases align to TRBD2. Germline V gene sequence: CDR1 KGHSH, CDR2 LQKENI. The CDR3 is made up of 16 amino acids. The junction had 11 bases not matched to a gene; V was cut back by 3 bases and J by 7 bases. The CDR3 protein is CASSPASGGRANTQYF. The CDR3 coding sequence is TGTGCCAGCTCACCTGCTAGTGGCGGGAGGGCCAATACGCAGTATTTT.

The chain uses TRBV4-3 and TRBJ2-3; D is perhaps TRBD2 (5 bases). The CDR3 spans 14 residues. Germline CDR1 reads LGHNA; CDR2 reads YSLEER. Trimming shortened V by 0 bases and J by 4 bases, and 8 bases separated the two germline ends. The DNA of the CDR3 is TGCGCCAGCAGCCAAGACTCCGGGGCAGATACGCAGTATTTT. Translating it yields CASSQDSGADTQYF.